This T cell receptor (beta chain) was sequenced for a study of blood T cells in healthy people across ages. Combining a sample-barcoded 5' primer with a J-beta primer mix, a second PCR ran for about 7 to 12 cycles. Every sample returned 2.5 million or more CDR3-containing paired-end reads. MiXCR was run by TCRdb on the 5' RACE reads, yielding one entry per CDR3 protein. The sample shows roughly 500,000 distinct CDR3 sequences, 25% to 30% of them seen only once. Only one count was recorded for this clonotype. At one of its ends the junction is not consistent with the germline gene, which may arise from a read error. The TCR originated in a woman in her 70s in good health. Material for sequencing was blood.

The chain's CDR3 is CAGSQSPQGAQDGYTF. The CDR3 DNA is TGCGCCGGCAGCCAAAGTCCACAGGGGGCGCAGGATGGCTACACCTTC. This chain joins TRBV4-1 and TRBJ1-2; 9 bases are shared with TRBD1. Germline V gene sequence: CDR1 MGHRA, CDR2 YSYEKL. This CDR3 has 16 amino acids.